The TCR beta chain described here comes from a study of regulatory T cells in long-lasting Graves disease (dated by TCRdb to 2020 to 2023). Notes on the research overall: In the newly diagnosed Graves' disease group, patients had been taking antithyroid drugs for less than 3 months. Patients with persistent Graves' disease were compared with patients with newly diagnosed Graves' disease using TCR sequencing and RNA sequencing of peripheral blood. The study was conducted in China and was registered as a clinical trial. TCR sequencing covered around 13 persistent and some 20 newly diagnosed Graves' disease patients, some 33 samples in total. What the study reported, not specific to this receptor: Patients with persistent disease shared more public clonotypes (about 2,700) than newly diagnosed patients did (966). Because the primary lesion, thyroid tissue, could not be accessed, the study looked at peripheral blood alone. Compared with newly diagnosed patients, patients with persistent Graves' disease had lower TCR Shannon entropy and fewer highly expanded clones, which suggests clonal expansion. Persistent disease showed preferential use of TRBV28, TRBJ1-2 and TRBJ2-5, whereas newly diagnosed disease favored TRBV20-1 and TRBJ2-1. Only the TCR beta chain was sequenced and analyzed. The authors acknowledged the small sample size as a limitation that may reduce accuracy.

The library was built by means of multiplex PCR. Data came from an Illumina HiSeq 4000. iRepertoire HTBI primers and Arm-PCR amplification of CDR3 regions were used to construct TCR beta libraries. PCR products were gel purified before sequencing. Regarding the original processing steps: Gene usage analysis of CDR3 amino acid clonotypes used the 50 to 70 TRBV and fewer than 15 TRBJ segments found across samples. COPE and FqMerger were used to merge filtered high-quality paired reads into contigs. BLAST was used to align contigs to IMGT TRBV, TRBD and TRBJ reference genes, with CDR3 defined following IMGT. Clonotypes above 0.1% frequency were classified as highly expanded clones. Shannon entropy served as the measure of repertoire diversity, while the Gini coefficient captured V-J evenness. Public clonotypes were defined as clonotypes shared by more than one individual. TCRdb trimmed the raw reads at Q25, called clones with MiXCR and kept productive beta chains. Identical CDR3 protein sequences are pooled into one entry, listed with their most common genes and DNA. The V and J calls were determined by TCRdb, not by the authors. The sample table holds roughly 500,000 distinct CDR3 sequences, of which roughly 13% were seen once. About 10% of the sample lies in the top ten.

In light of the paper, this sample's time point label describes: newly diagnosed GD, antithyroid drugs for less than 3 months. For both TCR sequencing and RNA sequencing, RNA was extracted from PBMCs in TRIzol. Graves' disease was diagnosed according to American Thyroid Association guidelines. Patients were recruited from an endocrinology department in Xi'an, China. Each patient gave approximately 10 milliliters of peripheral blood, collected in an EDTA anticoagulant tube. Ficoll Paque Plus density gradient separation was used to isolate PBMCs, and no additional T cell sorting was done. An Agilent 2100 Bioanalyzer and agarose gel were used to check RNA quality, and a NanoDrop 2000 was used to measure RNA concentration. V loses 8 bases of germline sequence and J loses 0 bases, and the interval between the two ends is 14 bases. Based on the germline V gene, the CDR1 and CDR2 sequences are SQVTM and ANQGSEA. The cysteine opens and the phenylalanine closes a CDR3 of 13 amino acids. Only the CDR3 part of the read is kept: 39 bases, read in frame from the first base.

This clonotype was observed many times. Its antigen remains unidentified. There are no base qualities to consult, and no much larger clone falls within one base. These records were also assigned to another study, of T cells in Graves' hyperthyroidism and ophthalmopathy. Per the second study: Graves' hyperthyroidism was defined as stable when no progression to ophthalmopathy occurred over 18 months of follow-up. Hyperthyroidism patients were aged 18 to 65 years and newly diagnosed, with disease duration of less than 2 months. Exclusion was applied to patients with uncontrolled infections, other autoimmune diseases, pregnancy or lactation. Diagnoses were established on the basis of clinical symptoms, serum thyroxine and TRAb, thyroid ultrasound, and orbital computed tomography. The first round of RT-PCR for the TCR CDR3 was performed with the HTBI primer set and the Qiagen OneStep RT-PCR kit. Most expanded thyroid clonotypes (frequency above 0.001) were also detected in blood, a finding suggesting that blood repertoires may reflect thyroid immune responses. A model built on a 13 V-J signature distinguished ophthalmopathy from stable hyperthyroidism, reaching about 88% sensitivity and 81.08% specificity in cross-validation and 80%/75% in testing. In validation, the model predicted progression to ophthalmopathy a median of roughly 6.1 months before onset, with roughly 68% sensitivity and 72.22% specificity. A discovery cohort of roughly 100 patients, 43 with Graves' ophthalmopathy and about 58 with stable Graves' hyperthyroidism, was used to find distinguishing TCR V-J signatures. Prospective prediction of ophthalmopathy was tested in an independent validation cohort consisting of 18 to 20 hyperthyroidism patients and some 17 patients who later progressed to ophthalmopathy. The 100 or so discovery patients were divided at random into training and test sets in a 7:3 ratio. In addition, the study compared T-cell repertoires in thyroid tissue and in blood from roughly 6 Graves' hyperthyroidism patients. After sampling, hyperthyroidism patients received methimazole starting at 30 mg daily, and ophthalmopathy patients received high-dose intravenous methylprednisolone. Libraries were constructed in a second round of multiplex PCR, after which size selection and purification were carried out. Libraries were sequenced paired-end with 100 bp reads on an Illumina HiSeq2000. Raw data were processed with SOAPnuke, discarding reads with adapters, uncalled bases, mean Phred below 15, or no exact constant-primer or identifier match. High-quality paired reads were merged with COPE v1.2.5, and unique nucleotide sequences were defined as clonotypes. MiTCR v1.1 was used to align the clonotypes against IMGT TRBV, TRBD and TRBJ reference segments. Only V-J combinations with frequency above 0.0001, covering 99.2% of repertoires, were analysed. A TCS score was defined as the ratio of F50 (clonal expansion) to E x V (chaos), with BLOSUM62-based TCRdist applied between CDR3 peptides within each V-J. Welch's t-statistics and random forest reduced 500 to 550 V-J features to about 12, which were used in a naive Bayes classifier (R e1071). No statistical method was used to set the sample size in advance, and investigators knew the group allocation. TCR Vbeta CDR3 sequencing of 120 to 150 peripheral blood samples (under 45 ophthalmopathy, roughly 74 hyperthyroidism and roughly 17 progressor patients) is reported in the paper.

Specimen: peripheral blood mononuclear cells (PBMCs), collected at new diagnosis, from a patient treated with antithyroid drugs. This sequence was found in a man aged 25 to 40 with Graves disease. Donor details come from another sample of the same person, matched by shared clones. The chain couples TRBV29-1 to TRBJ2-7; the D element could tentatively be TRBD1 or TRBD2, as 5 bases agree for each. The nucleotide sequence reads TGCAGCTCACGGGACGGTAGCTCCTACGAGCAGTACTTC. It encodes CSSRDGSSYEQYF.